The present T cell receptor beta chain was sequenced within a study of T-cell memory formation after mild COVID-19. Notes on the study in general: From day 15 to 85, contracting clones were balanced between CD4 and CD8, whereas later expanders leaned toward CD4+. In pre-infection memory, a portion of responding clones appeared, which suggested that cross-reactive memory joined. Specificity for SARS-CoV-2 was not confirmed among the second-wave clones peaking on day 37.

The table lists this clonotype with a few counts. The antigen remains undetermined. TCRdb passed the 5' RACE reads through MiXCR, listing each CDR3 protein once. Of 400,000 to 500,000 distinct CDR3 sequences listed, about a sixth are singletons. Trimming removed 4 bases at V and 3 bases at J, with 12 bases between. Germline values: CDR1 LGHNA, CDR2 YNFKEQ. This CDR3 spans 14 amino acids. This TCR was sampled from a man in his late teens or twenties who had mild COVID-19 (a few samples of this study predate the infection). Cell type and time point are not known. The sequencing sample was made of PBMCs or a T cell subset sorted from them (not recorded which). The chain recombines TRBV4-2 with TRBJ2-5; D may be TRBD1 or TRBD2 (5 bases each). The CDR3 nucleotides read TGTGCCAGCAGCCCCCGGGACCTCGAAGAGACCCAGTACTTC. Translating gives CASSPRDLEETQYF.